This T cell receptor beta chain was captured by sequencing in a study of cytomegalovirus exposure and HLA in healthy donors. Study information: Earlier findings included roughly 120 million unique TCR beta sequences obtained from 180 million or so T cells. Counted in an early data release were some 81 million unique TCRs from HLA-typed donors. Findings of the study overall: A few CMV-associated chains proved CMV antigen-specific in vitro. A prior analysis recorded that most TCR beta V segments were productive about 87% or about 30% of the time.

With 5 bases clipped from V and 10 bases from J, the junction kept 8 bases outside the gene matches. Germline values: CDR1 SGHTA, CDR2 FQGNSA. The CDR3 length is 15 residues. About this clone itself: The antigen is undetermined.

Researchers ran the PCR with 60 Vbeta and 13 Jbeta primers. Clones were read by immunoSEQ multiplex PCR, and TCRdb kept only the in-frame ones, dropping some. Here the sample spans some 140,000 clones, over 60% being singletons. The specimen sequenced was PBMCs. The rearrangement links TRBV7-2 to TRBJ2-1, with 13 positions matching TRBD2. The TCR comes from a man younger than 45 in good health and CMV-seronegative. Here the CDR3 DNA reads TGTGCCAGCAGCCGCAACGGACTAGCGGGAGACGAGCAGTTCTTC. Translating it yields CASSRNGLAGDEQFF. Combining the CDR3 with reference TRBV7-2 and TRBJ2-1 gives the whole variable domain GAGVSQSPSNKVTEKGKDVELRCDPISGHTALYWYRQSLGQGLEFLIYFQGNSAPDKSGLPSDRFSAERTGGSVSTLTIQRTQQEDSAVYLCASSRNGLAGDEQFFGPGTRLTVL.